Listed below are T cell receptor beta chains from one sample, sequenced in a study of CD8 T cells in ankylosing spondylitis. TCRdb independently ran MiXCR on the 5' RACE reads; one entry per CDR3 protein. The sample yields approximately 110,000 distinct CDR3 sequences, around 24% seen once. The source material was synovial fluid, either unsorted or a sorted T cell fraction (not recorded which). The receptor set was obtained from a male donor with ankylosing spondylitis. Each CDR3 is given with its conserved first and last residue. D genes are given only for firm matches. Some rows have no size entry. The others give once, few or many, or a class for an expanded clone.

v_call: TRBV7-9; clone_size: NA; j_call: TRBJ1-1; d_call: NA; cdr3_aa: CASSLQGTNTEAFF; cdr3_nt: TGTGCCAGCAGCTTACAGGGGACCAACACTGAAGCTTTCTTT
v_call: TRBV20-1; clone_size: NA; j_call: TRBJ2-3; d_call: NA; cdr3_aa: CSALRLSTDTQYF; cdr3_nt: TGCAGTGCTTTGAGACTTTCTACAGATACGCAGTATTTT
v_call: TRBV12-3/TRBV12-4; clone_size: NA; j_call: TRBJ2-1; d_call: TRBD2; cdr3_aa: CASSLDPAGKGNEQFF; cdr3_nt: TGTGCCAGCAGTTTAGATCCAGCGGGGAAAGGTAATGAGCAGTTCTTC
v_call: TRBV9; clone_size: NA; j_call: TRBJ2-7; d_call: NA; cdr3_aa: CASSVGGGGVLYEQYF; cdr3_nt: TGTGCCAGCAGCGTAGGCGGCGGGGGCGTGCTCTACGAGCAGTACTTC
v_call: TRBV4-1; clone_size: NA; j_call: TRBJ2-3; d_call: NA; cdr3_aa: CASSHFGQSHTDTQYF; cdr3_nt: TGCGCCAGCAGCCACTTTGGACAGTCACATACAGATACGCAGTATTTT
v_call: TRBV5-1; clone_size: few; j_call: TRBJ2-3; d_call: NA; cdr3_aa: CASSPGLNTDTQYF; cdr3_nt: TGCGCCAGCAGCCCGGGACTTAACACAGATACGCAGTATTTT
v_call: TRBV7-9; clone_size: NA; j_call: TRBJ1-5; d_call: NA; cdr3_aa: CASSLLGNSNQPQHF; cdr3_nt: TGTGCCAGCAGCTTATTGGGGAATAGCAATCAGCCCCAGCATTTT
v_call: TRBV4-2; clone_size: NA; j_call: TRBJ2-3; d_call: NA; cdr3_aa: CASSRRNLRGFKDTQYF; cdr3_nt: TGTGCCAGCAGCCGCCGCAACCTACGGGGATTTAAAGATACGCAGTATTTT
v_call: TRBV5-1; clone_size: many; j_call: TRBJ1-5; d_call: NA; cdr3_aa: CASSLSSSNQPQHF; cdr3_nt: TGCGCCAGCAGCTTGTCATCTAGCAATCAGCCCCAGCATTTT
v_call: TRBV14; clone_size: NA; j_call: TRBJ2-1; d_call: NA; cdr3_aa: CASSHSGLLRFEQFF; cdr3_nt: TGTGCCAGCAGCCATTCGGGACTCCTTCGATTCGAGCAGTTCTTC
v_call: TRBV24-1; clone_size: NA; j_call: TRBJ2-5; d_call: NA; cdr3_aa: CATSDYQETQYF; cdr3_nt: TGTGCCACCAGTGATTACCAAGAGACCCAGTACTTC
v_call: TRBV18; clone_size: many; j_call: TRBJ2-7; d_call: TRBD2; cdr3_aa: CASSSYPTSGRIHEQYF; cdr3_nt: TGTGCCAGCTCATCATACCCAACTAGCGGGAGAATTCACGAGCAGTACTTC
v_call: TRBV30; clone_size: NA; j_call: TRBJ1-4; d_call: NA; cdr3_aa: CATAPSTNEKLFF; cdr3_nt: TGTGCGACCGCCCCGTCGACTAATGAAAAACTGTTTTTT
v_call: TRBV29-1; clone_size: NA; j_call: TRBJ1-1; d_call: NA; cdr3_aa: CSPSRGGGTEAFF; cdr3_nt: TGCAGCCCGTCGAGGGGAGGGGGCACTGAAGCTTTCTTT
v_call: TRBV25-1; clone_size: NA; j_call: TRBJ2-1; d_call: TRBD2; cdr3_aa: CASSEESGRIVRKQFF; cdr3_nt: TGTGCCAGCAGTGAGGAGAGCGGGAGGATCGTGCGAAAGCAGTTCTTC
v_call: TRBV29-1; clone_size: NA; j_call: TRBJ1-2; d_call: TRBD1; cdr3_aa: CSVTPGTASYGYTF; cdr3_nt: TGCAGCGTTACTCCCGGGACAGCAAGCTATGGCTACACCTTC
v_call: TRBV6-1; clone_size: NA; j_call: TRBJ1-1; d_call: TRBD1; cdr3_aa: CASSRDRGEPGTEAFF; cdr3_nt: TGTGCCAGCAGCAGGGACAGGGGTGAACCAGGCACTGAAGCTTTCTTT
v_call: TRBV11-2; clone_size: NA; j_call: TRBJ2-5; d_call: TRBD2; cdr3_aa: CASSKSGVATGETQYF; cdr3_nt: TGTGCCAGCAGCAAAAGCGGGGTAGCCACGGGAGAGACCCAGTACTTC
v_call: TRBV4-2; clone_size: many; j_call: TRBJ1-5; d_call: NA; cdr3_aa: CASSQDSIGQPQHF; cdr3_nt: TGTGCCAGCAGCCAAGATTCCATTGGGCAGCCCCAGCATTTT
v_call: TRBV5-1; clone_size: NA; j_call: TRBJ2-5; d_call: TRBD2; cdr3_aa: CASSLLREGETQYF; cdr3_nt: TGCGCCAGCAGCTTGCTAAGGGAGGGAGAGACCCAGTACTTC
v_call: TRBV11-1; clone_size: NA; j_call: TRBJ1-4; d_call: TRBD1; cdr3_aa: CASSRTGSNEKLFF; cdr3_nt: TGTGCCAGCAGCCGGACAGGATCTAATGAAAAACTGTTTTTT
v_call: TRBV30; clone_size: many; j_call: TRBJ2-3; d_call: NA; cdr3_aa: CAWGDKYF; cdr3_nt: TGTGCCTGGGGGGATAAGTATTTT
v_call: TRBV20-1; clone_size: many; j_call: TRBJ2-3; d_call: TRBD2; cdr3_aa: CSASESGGGLGDTQYF; cdr3_nt: TGCAGTGCTAGTGAATCGGGGGGGGGCTTAGGGGATACGCAGTATTTT
v_call: TRBV5-1; clone_size: NA; j_call: TRBJ2-1; d_call: TRBD2; cdr3_aa: CASSLGLAGREQFF; cdr3_nt: TGCGCCAGCAGCTTGGGTCTAGCGGGGCGTGAGCAGTTCTTC
v_call: TRBV7-9; clone_size: few; j_call: TRBJ2-5; d_call: NA; cdr3_aa: CASSSQHQTQYF; cdr3_nt: TGTGCCAGCAGCTCCCAACACCAGACCCAGTACTTC
v_call: TRBV12-3/TRBV12-4; clone_size: NA; j_call: TRBJ1-1; d_call: NA; cdr3_aa: CASTPRGRGGNTEAFF; cdr3_nt: TGTGCCAGCACTCCACGGGGGCGCGGGGGGAACACTGAAGCTTTCTTT
v_call: TRBV6-1; clone_size: few; j_call: TRBJ2-2; d_call: NA; cdr3_aa: CASSEDWRPGELFF; cdr3_nt: TGTGCCAGCAGTGAAGATTGGCGTCCCGGGGAGCTGTTTTTT
v_call: TRBV20-1; clone_size: NA; j_call: TRBJ2-3; d_call: TRBD2; cdr3_aa: CSASGAGVFQSPDTQYF; cdr3_nt: TGCAGTGCTAGCGGGGCGGGAGTTTTTCAGTCCCCAGATACGCAGTATTTT
v_call: TRBV12-3/TRBV12-4; clone_size: few; j_call: TRBJ1-1; d_call: TRBD1; cdr3_aa: CASSRDRAVTEAFF; cdr3_nt: TGTGCCAGCAGCAGAGACAGGGCGGTCACTGAAGCTTTCTTT
v_call: TRBV7-9; clone_size: NA; j_call: TRBJ1-1; d_call: NA; cdr3_aa: CASSLDALEAFF; cdr3_nt: TGTGCCAGCAGCTTAGACGCTCTCGAAGCTTTCTTT
v_call: TRBV11-2; clone_size: NA; j_call: TRBJ1-2; d_call: NA; cdr3_aa: CASTPRGPYYGYTF; cdr3_nt: TGTGCCAGCACCCCCCGGGGTCCCTACTATGGCTACACCTTC
v_call: TRBV12-3/TRBV12-4; clone_size: NA; j_call: TRBJ2-1; d_call: NA; cdr3_aa: CATKTGESYNEQFF; cdr3_nt: TGTGCCACCAAAACTGGAGAATCCTACAATGAGCAGTTCTTC
v_call: TRBV7-9; clone_size: NA; j_call: TRBJ2-1; d_call: NA; cdr3_aa: CASSLPYYNEQFF; cdr3_nt: TGTGCCAGCAGCTTGCCATACTACAATGAGCAGTTCTTC
v_call: TRBV20-1; clone_size: few; j_call: TRBJ1-1; d_call: NA; cdr3_aa: CSARVGRTEAFF; cdr3_nt: TGCAGTGCTAGAGTGGGGCGGACCGAAGCTTTCTTT
v_call: TRBV11-1; clone_size: NA; j_call: TRBJ2-6; d_call: TRBD2; cdr3_aa: CASSLGVGGSSGANVLTF; cdr3_nt: TGTGCCAGCAGCTTAGGAGTCGGGGGGAGCTCTGGGGCCAACGTCCTGACTTTC
v_call: TRBV7-9; clone_size: once; j_call: TRBJ2-3; d_call: NA; cdr3_aa: CASSWNDLTDTQYF; cdr3_nt: TGTGCCAGCAGCTGGAACGATCTCACAGATACGCAGTATTTT
v_call: TRBV3-1; clone_size: few; j_call: TRBJ2-1; d_call: TRBD1; cdr3_aa: CASSLMDRDNEQFF; cdr3_nt: TGTGCCAGCAGCCTCATGGACAGGGACAATGAGCAGTTCTTC
v_call: TRBV5-1; clone_size: NA; j_call: TRBJ2-1; d_call: NA; cdr3_aa: CASSFQLSSSYNEQFF; cdr3_nt: TGCGCCAGCAGCTTCCAGCTCTCGAGCTCCTACAATGAGCAGTTCTTC
v_call: TRBV7-8; clone_size: NA; j_call: TRBJ1-4; d_call: TRBD1; cdr3_aa: CASSTGQGIGEKLFF; cdr3_nt: TGTGCCAGCAGCACCGGACAGGGTATAGGTGAAAAACTGTTTTTT
v_call: TRBV15; clone_size: few; j_call: TRBJ2-5; d_call: NA; cdr3_aa: CATSRDSRGLETQYF; cdr3_nt: TGTGCCACCAGCAGAGATAGTCGCGGATTGGAGACCCAGTACTTC
v_call: TRBV19; clone_size: many; j_call: TRBJ2-1; d_call: NA; cdr3_aa: CASSIARVNEQFF; cdr3_nt: TGTGCCAGTAGTATAGCTCGGGTTAATGAGCAGTTCTTC
v_call: TRBV27; clone_size: NA; j_call: TRBJ1-1; d_call: NA; cdr3_aa: CASSLWGRQEAFF; cdr3_nt: TGTGCCAGCAGTTTATGGGGCCGTCAAGAAGCTTTCTTT
v_call: TRBV4-1; clone_size: NA; j_call: TRBJ2-3; d_call: NA; cdr3_aa: CASSQEAAGKRTDTQYF; cdr3_nt: TGCGCCAGCAGCCAAGAAGCGGCAGGGAAGCGCACAGATACGCAGTATTTT